This T cell receptor beta chain emerged from a study of T cell changes during pregnancy in multiple sclerosis. The data were produced by immunoSEQ multiplex PCR, yet TCRdb's version contains in-frame clones alone and is incomplete. The table records roughly 63,000 clones, roughly 93% of them present only once. Germline CDR1 reads ENHRY; CDR2 reads SYGVKD. The CDR3 is made up of 19 amino acids. The junction had 27 bases not matched to a gene; V was cut back by 10 bases and J by 3 bases. The TCR comes from a female donor with multiple sclerosis, enrolled in a pregnancy study. The V gene is TRBV10-3, the J gene TRBJ2-7; 7 positions match TRBD1. Here the sequenced sample was CD8+ T cells from peripheral blood mononuclear cells, taken in the second trimester of pregnancy. The CDR3 DNA follows: TGTGCCAATCGGGTGACTATCGCAGGCGCGCTAAGACAGGGCTACGAGCAGTACTTC. Translation gives CANRVTIAGALRQGYEQYF.